One sample yielded the 13 T cell receptor beta chains listed below, sequenced in a study of blood T cell repertoires in COVID-19. The data were produced by immunoSEQ multiplex PCR, yet TCRdb's version contains in-frame clones alone and is incomplete. The table shows about 74,000 clones, with around 82% occurring only once. Sequencing was done on a sample of peripheral blood. The receptors originated from a human donor in a cohort sampled during active COVID-19.

By share, this clone counts as medium-sized. The gene calls are TRBV6-5 and TRBJ1-1; D gene ambiguous. The CDR3 contains 15 residues. Germline assignment: CDR1 MNHEY and CDR2 SVGAGI. Trimming removed 7 bases from V and 0 bases from J, with 15 bases in between. DNA of the CDR3: TGTGCCAGCAAGATAGGCGGAAACATGAACACTGAAGCTTTCTTT. Its translation: CASKIGGNMNTEAFF.

This clone was observed a handful of times. The gene calls are TRBV7-2 and TRBJ2-3; D is ambiguous. This CDR3 region has 14 residues. V was pared by 2 bases and J by 3 bases, with 9 bases between. In germline, CDR1 is SGHTA, CDR2 FQGNSA. CDR3 region: CASSLKSTTDTQYF. The CDR3 nucleotides read TGTGCCAGCAGCTTAAAATCCACAACAGATACGCAGTATTTT.

This clone was observed a handful of times. This sequence joins TRBV15 and TRBJ1-1, with D hard to call. The V and J ends lost 5 bases and 2 bases respectively, with 12 bases between them. Per the germline V gene, CDR1 is LNHNV and CDR2 is YYDKDF (reference sequence). This CDR3 spans 14 amino acids. The CDR3 protein is CATSPLRSNTEAFF. The CDR3 nucleotides are TGTGCCACCAGCCCCCTTCGGAGTAACACTGAAGCTTTCTTT.

The chain uses TRBV7-6 and TRBJ2-7; 10 positions agree with TRBD1. V shed 1 base, J shed 3 bases, and the junction held 3 bases outside the gene matches. The CDR3 consists of 15 residues. CDR1 is SGHVS, CDR2 FNYEAQ, per germline. In DNA, the CDR3 is TGTGCCAGCAGCTTAGAGGGGACAGGGGACTACGAGCAGTACTTC. Its translation is CASSLEGTGDYEQYF.

The V and J genes are TRBV29-1 and TRBJ1-3; D is undetermined. Trimming took 4 bases from V and 3 from J, leaving 7 bases between them. Looked up from germline, CDR1 is SQVTM and CDR2 is ANQGSEA. The CDR3 length is 12 residues. This chain's CDR3 is CSVAIDGNTIYF. The DNA for the CDR3 is TGCAGCGTTGCCATAGATGGAAACACCATATATTTT.

The CDR3 region is CASRAGTSATDTQYF. CDR3 nucleotide sequence: TGCGCCAGCAGGGCCGGGACTAGCGCTACAGATACGCAGTATTTT. The J gene is TRBJ2-3, the V gene TRBV5-1; 10 bases agree with TRBD2. After removal of 5 bases from V and 3 bases from J, the junction contained 6 bases not matched to a gene. Looked up from germline, CDR1 is SGHRS and CDR2 is YFSETQ. The CDR3 is 15 amino acids.

The genes are TRBV5-1 and TRBJ1-3; maybe TRBD1 (5 bases). This CDR3 is 16 amino acids long. Deletions cut 1 base from V and 4 bases from J, with 15 bases between. Per the germline V gene, CDR1 is SGHRS and CDR2 is YFSETQ. CDR3 DNA sequence: TGCGCCAGCAGCTTGCAGGGTTTAGACTCCGGAAACACCATATATTTT. Translating it yields CASSLQGLDSGNTIYF.

In this sample, this clone turned up a few times. The chain links TRBV15 to TRBJ1-4; possibly TRBD1 for D (5 bases). V was cut by 0 bases and J by 8 bases, with 13 bases left in between. The germline V gene encodes CDR1 LNHNV and CDR2 YYDKDF (reference sequence). CDR3 length: 15 residues. The CDR3 sequence: CATSRDQAGWEKLFF. The DNA for the CDR3 is TGTGCCACCAGCAGAGATCAGGCAGGGTGGGAAAAACTGTTTTTT.

The chain has TRBV7-9 and TRBJ1-3, with a tentative D call TRBD1 (5 bases). There are 15 residues in the CDR3. The germline V and J ends were trimmed by 0 bases and 4 bases, with 10 bases remaining between them. Per germline, CDR1 SEHNR and CDR2 FQNEAQ (reference sequence). In DNA form, the CDR3 reads TGTGCCAGCAGCTTAGCGGGGCAGTCCGGAAACACCATATATTTT. Its protein product is CASSLAGQSGNTIYF.

This chain joins TRBV5-8 and TRBJ1-5, with TRBD1 matching 8 bases. This CDR3 is built from 15 residues. V was clipped by 4 bases and J by 3 bases; unmatched bases: 6. Germline loops: CDR1 SGHTS, CDR2 YDEGEE. In DNA form, the CDR3 reads TGTGCCAGCAGCCCCAGGGGGCAGCTCAATCAGCCCCAGCATTTT. The encoded protein is CASSPRGQLNQPQHF.

The rearrangement uses TRBV7-9 and TRBJ2-2, with a weak D call TRBD2 (5 bases). Germline V gene data show CDR1 as SEHNR and CDR2 as FQNEAQ (reference sequence). V was clipped by 3 bases and J by 4 bases, with 12 bases between them. The CDR3 has 15 amino acids. CDR3 nucleotides: TGTGCCAGCAGCTTTGTAACGGGGTCCACCGGGGAGCTGTTTTTT. This translates into CASSFVTGSTGELFF.

The V call is TRBV14, the J call TRBJ2-2; possibly TRBD1 for D (5 bases). The V end lost 2 bases, the J end lost 0 bases, and 13 bases lay between the germline ends. The CDR3 runs to 17 residues. From germline, CDR1 is SGHDN and CDR2 FVKESK. The CDR3 loop reads CASSQRGRVSNTGELFF. In DNA, the CDR3 is TGTGCCAGCAGCCAAAGGGGCCGGGTCTCGAACACCGGGGAGCTGTTTTTT.

As for this clone: Relative to the germline gene, one junction end is altered; a read error may explain this. V is TRBV15 and J is TRBJ1-1; 9 bases agree with TRBD1. The CDR3 is made up of 14 amino acids. Germline-derived CDR1 and CDR2 are LNHNV and YYDKDF (reference sequence). CDR3 coding DNA: TGTGCCACCAGCAGAGATCTGGTGGGGACAGGGCGGATCTTT. Its translation is CATSRDLVGTGRIF.